This TCR beta chain is from a study of T cell responses to AZD1222 COVID-19 vaccine. Regarding the study as a whole: The donors showed a predominance of white British ancestry and of females, with possible underestimation of clonal diversity. Among vaccine-associated CD4 TCRs, coverage spanned spike, with dominance at 160-218 and 743-854.

About this clone: What it recognizes is unknown.

The method was immunoSEQ multiplex PCR; TCRdb's version includes in-frame clones alone and lacks a portion of them. Of about 150,000 clones in the sample, 86% are singletons; the top ten hold approximately 5.4%. Sequenced here: peripheral blood, sampled 28 days after the second AZD1222 dose. The source of this sequence is an adult who received the AZD1222 COVID-19 vaccine.

The CDR3 nucleotides are TGTGCCAGCAGTCTTGACAGGGATACTAACTATGGCTACACCTTC. Its translation is CASSLDRDTNYGYTF. The chain recombines TRBV27 with TRBJ1-2, with 7 bases that match TRBD1. This CDR3 has 15 residues. Per germline, CDR1 MNHEY and CDR2 SMNVEV (reference sequence). V dropped 5 bases and J dropped 0; count of bases not matched to a gene: 6.